One sample yielded the 10 T cell receptor beta chains listed below, sequenced in a study of Graves' ophthalmopathy and Graves' hyperthyroidism. Amplification targeted the TCR beta CDR3 regions, with RNA transcripts as the source material. First-round RT-PCR relied on HTBI primers, and a second-round multiplex PCR came next. MiXCR was run by TCRdb on the multiplex PCR reads, yielding one entry per CDR3 protein. Seen here are roughly 1.1 million distinct CDR3 sequences, about 36% observed once, and the top ten hold over 8.5%. Sequencing used peripheral blood or thyroid tissue (not recorded which). These receptor sequences come from an adult man with Graves' hyperthyroidism.

This clonotype was recorded at least ten times. The chain employs TRBV29-1 and TRBJ1-2; 8 bases agree with TRBD1. Germline V gene lookup returns CDR1 SQVTM and CDR2 ANQGSEA. The CDR3 is made up of 14 amino acids. V lost 4 bases to trimming and J lost 4 bases; unmatched junction nucleotides: 8. DNA of the CDR3: TGCAGCGTTGCAGGGGGACAGGTTGGCTATGGCTACACCTTC. Amino acid sequence: CSVAGGQVGYGYTF.

This chain joins TRBV29-1 and TRBJ1-1, with unresolved D. Per the germline V gene, CDR1 is SQVTM and CDR2 is ANQGSEA. There are 13 residues in the CDR3. V shed 8 bases and J shed 0 bases, with 13 bases lying between them. The CDR3 reads CSSFERLNTEAFF. The DNA of the CDR3 is TGCAGCTCCTTTGAGCGCCTGAACACTGAAGCTTTCTTT.

This clonotype was detected ten times or more. The gene calls are TRBV10-3 and TRBJ2-7; 8 bases agree with TRBD1. With V trimmed by 11 bases and J by 4 bases, 10 bases remained unmatched. The germline V gene has CDR1 ENHRY and CDR2 SYGVKD. The CDR3 is 13 residues long. This CDR3 is CAVTGTGGYEQYF. In nucleotides, the CDR3 is TGTGCCGTAACCGGGACAGGAGGTTACGAGCAGTACTTC.

This chain connects TRBV5-1 to TRBJ1-1; 11 nucleotides agree with TRBD1. With V trimmed by 0 bases and J by 5 bases, 3 bases remained unmatched. Germline assignment: CDR1 SGHRS and CDR2 YFSETQ. The CDR3 has 15 amino acids. The CDR3 DNA is TGCGCCAGCAGCTTGGAGGGACAGGGGGTGACTGAAGCTTTCTTT. This gives the protein CASSLEGQGVTEAFF.

Many counts were recorded for this clonotype. The V and J genes are TRBV10-2 and TRBJ1-1, with 7 nucleotides matching TRBD1. Germline lookup yields CDR1 WSHSY and CDR2 SAAADI. V lost 6 bases, J lost 2 bases, and 3 bases stayed unmatched. This CDR3 has 13 amino acids. Here the CDR3 DNA reads TGCGCCAGCAGGGGACAGTCCAACACTGAAGCTTTCTTT. As protein: CASRGQSNTEAFF.

This clonotype was seen ten or more times. The V gene is TRBV29-1, the J gene TRBJ2-2; D is unresolved. Trimming took off 5 bases at V and 6 bases at J, with 7 bases between the two ends. CDR1 and CDR2 from the germline V gene are SQVTM and ANQGSEA. CDR3 length: 11 amino acids. The CDR3, as DNA: TGCAGCGTTAAGGGTTCCGGGGAGCTGTTTTTT. Amino acid sequence: CSVKGSGELFF.

This clonotype was recorded many times. The genes are TRBV2 and TRBJ2-5, with D possibly TRBD1 on 6 matching bases. The germline gives CDR1 SNHLY, CDR2 FYNNEI. This CDR3 is 15 amino acids long. Trimming removed 6 bases at V and 5 bases at J, with 19 bases between. CDR3 amino acids: CASRPQGSPFETQYF. Here the CDR3 DNA reads TGTGCCAGCAGGCCCCAGGGGTCGCCTTTTGAGACCCAGTACTTC.

This clonotype came up many times. The genes are TRBV19 and TRBJ1-2, with 7 positions matching TRBD1. CDR1 LNHDA and CDR2 SQIVND come from the germline V gene (reference sequence). Trimming removed 6 bases from V and 8 bases from J; junction bases left unmatched: 6. This CDR3 has 12 amino acids. CDR3 DNA: TGTGCCAGTAGCCTCACAGGGGCGGGCTACACCTTC. It is translated as CASSLTGAGYTF.

This clonotype was counted ten times or more. The rearrangement joins TRBV12-3 or TRBV12-4 to TRBJ1-6, with TRBD1 as a possible D gene (5 bases). The CDR3 contains 12 residues. Trimming shortened V by 3 bases and J by 15 bases, and 12 bases separated the two germline ends. CDR3 sequence: CASSFGAGVLHF. The CDR3 DNA reads as TGTGCCAGCAGTTTCGGGGCGGGTGTCCTCCACTTT.

This clonotype was detected ten times or more. The chain links TRBV20-1 to TRBJ2-7; 10 bases align to TRBD2. The CDR3 extends over 13 amino acids. V trimming: 2 bases; J trimming: 9 bases; junction bases outside the gene matches: 7. The germline V gene encodes CDR1 DFQATT and CDR2 SNEGSKA (reference sequence). The CDR3 sequence: CSARSLAGVGQYF. DNA for the CDR3: TGCAGTGCTAGAAGCCTAGCGGGAGTCGGGCAGTACTTC.